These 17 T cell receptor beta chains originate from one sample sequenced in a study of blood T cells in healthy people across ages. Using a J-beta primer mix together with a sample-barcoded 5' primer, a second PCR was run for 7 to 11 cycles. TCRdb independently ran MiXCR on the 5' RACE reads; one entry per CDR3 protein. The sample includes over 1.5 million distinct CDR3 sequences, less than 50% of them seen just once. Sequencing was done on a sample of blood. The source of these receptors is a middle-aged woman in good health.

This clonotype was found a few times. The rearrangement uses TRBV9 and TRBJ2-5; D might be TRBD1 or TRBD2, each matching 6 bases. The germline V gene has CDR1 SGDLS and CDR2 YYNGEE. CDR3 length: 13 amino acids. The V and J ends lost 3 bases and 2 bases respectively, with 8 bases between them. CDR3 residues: CASSEGGQETQYF. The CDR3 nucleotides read TGTGCCAGCAGCGAGGGGGGACAAGAGACCCAGTACTTC.

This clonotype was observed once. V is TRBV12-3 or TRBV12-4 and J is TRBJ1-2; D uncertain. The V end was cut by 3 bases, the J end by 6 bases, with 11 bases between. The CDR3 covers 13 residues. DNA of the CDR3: TGTGCCAGCAGTTTTTCCCTTACCCATGGCTACACCTTC. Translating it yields CASSFSLTHGYTF.

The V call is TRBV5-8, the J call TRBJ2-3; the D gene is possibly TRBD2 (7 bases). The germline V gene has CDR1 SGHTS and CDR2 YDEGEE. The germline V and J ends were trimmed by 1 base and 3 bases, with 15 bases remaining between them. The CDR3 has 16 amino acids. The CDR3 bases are TGTGCCAGCAGCTTGAAGGGGGGGAGGAGTACAGATACGCAGTATTTT. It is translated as CASSLKGGRSTDTQYF.

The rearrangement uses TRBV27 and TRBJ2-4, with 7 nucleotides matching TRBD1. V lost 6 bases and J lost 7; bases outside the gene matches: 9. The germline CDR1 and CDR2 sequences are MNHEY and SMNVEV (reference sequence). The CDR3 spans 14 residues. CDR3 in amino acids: CASRKRQGRNIQYF. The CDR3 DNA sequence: TGTGCCAGCAGGAAGAGACAGGGTCGGAACATTCAGTACTTC.

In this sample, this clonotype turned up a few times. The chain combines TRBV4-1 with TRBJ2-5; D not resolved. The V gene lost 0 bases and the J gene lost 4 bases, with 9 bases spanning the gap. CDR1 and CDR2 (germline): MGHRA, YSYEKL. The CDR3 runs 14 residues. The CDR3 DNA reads TGCGCCAGCAGCCAAGATCTGGCATCAGAGACCCAGTACTTC. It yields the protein CASSQDLASETQYF.

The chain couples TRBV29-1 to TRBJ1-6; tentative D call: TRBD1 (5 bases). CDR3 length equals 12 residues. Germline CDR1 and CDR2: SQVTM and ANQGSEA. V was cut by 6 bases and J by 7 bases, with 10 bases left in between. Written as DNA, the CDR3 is TGCAGCGTCCGGGACGGGAATTCACCCCTCCACTTT. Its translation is CSVRDGNSPLHF.

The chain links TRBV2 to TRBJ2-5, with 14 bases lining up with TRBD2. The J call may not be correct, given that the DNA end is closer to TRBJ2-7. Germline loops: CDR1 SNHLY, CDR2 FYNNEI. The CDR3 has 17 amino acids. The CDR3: CASSDNPGLAGVSEQYF. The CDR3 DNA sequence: TGTGCCAGCAGTGACAATCCGGGACTAGCGGGGGTAAGCGAGCAGTACTTC.

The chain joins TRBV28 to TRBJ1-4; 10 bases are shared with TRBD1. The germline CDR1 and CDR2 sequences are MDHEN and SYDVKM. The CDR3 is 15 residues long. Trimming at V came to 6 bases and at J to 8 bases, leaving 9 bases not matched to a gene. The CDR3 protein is CASSQRQGAREKLFF. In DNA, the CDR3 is TGTGCCAGCAGCCAGAGACAGGGGGCTAGGGAAAAACTGTTTTTT. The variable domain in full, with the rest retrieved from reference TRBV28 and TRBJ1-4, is DVKVTQSSRYLVKRTGEKVFLECVQDMDHENMFWYRQDPGLGLRLIYFSYDVKMKEKGDIPEGYSVSREKKERFSLILESASTNQTSMYLCASSQRQGAREKLFFGSGTQLSVL.

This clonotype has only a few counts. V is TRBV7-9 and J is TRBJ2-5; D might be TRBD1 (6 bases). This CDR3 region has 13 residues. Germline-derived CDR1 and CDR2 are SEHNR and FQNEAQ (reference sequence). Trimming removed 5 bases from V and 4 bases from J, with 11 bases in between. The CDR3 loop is CASSPVRGETQYF. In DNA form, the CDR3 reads TGTGCCAGCAGCCCCGTCAGGGGAGAGACCCAGTACTTC.

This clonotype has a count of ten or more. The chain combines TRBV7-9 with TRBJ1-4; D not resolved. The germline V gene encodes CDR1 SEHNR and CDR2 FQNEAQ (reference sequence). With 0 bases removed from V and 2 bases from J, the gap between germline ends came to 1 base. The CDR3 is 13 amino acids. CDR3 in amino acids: CASSLATNEKLFF. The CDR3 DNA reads TGTGCCAGCAGCTTAGCGACTAATGAAAAACTGTTTTTT.

The CDR3 sequence: CASSLGTVRPEAFF. The CDR3 nucleotides are TGTGCCAGCAGCCTCGGGACAGTTCGACCTGAAGCTTTCTTT. V usage is TRBV12-3 or TRBV12-4 and J usage is TRBJ1-1; 7 positions match TRBD1. The V and J ends lost 6 bases and 6 bases, in that order; junction bases with no gene match: 10. This CDR3 spans 14 amino acids.

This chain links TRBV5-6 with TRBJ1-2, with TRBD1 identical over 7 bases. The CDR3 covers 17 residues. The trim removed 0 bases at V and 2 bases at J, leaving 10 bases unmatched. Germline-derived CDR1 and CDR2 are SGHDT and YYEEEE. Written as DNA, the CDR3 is TGTGCCAGCAGCTTGGGAACATGGGGGACAGCGAACTATGGCTACACCTTC. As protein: CASSLGTWGTANYGYTF.

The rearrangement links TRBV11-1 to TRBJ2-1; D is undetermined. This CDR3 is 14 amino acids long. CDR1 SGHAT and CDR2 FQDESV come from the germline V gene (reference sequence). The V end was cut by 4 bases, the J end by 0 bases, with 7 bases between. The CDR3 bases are TGTGCCAGCAGCTACACGACCTCCTACAATGAGCAGTTCTTC. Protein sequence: CASSYTTSYNEQFF.

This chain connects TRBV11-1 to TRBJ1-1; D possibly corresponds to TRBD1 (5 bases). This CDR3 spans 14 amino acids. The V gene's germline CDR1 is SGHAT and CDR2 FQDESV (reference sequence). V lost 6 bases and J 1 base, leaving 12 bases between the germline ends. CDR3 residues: CASRDQGRNTEAFF. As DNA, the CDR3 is TGTGCCAGCAGAGATCAGGGAAGGAACACTGAAGCTTTCTTT.

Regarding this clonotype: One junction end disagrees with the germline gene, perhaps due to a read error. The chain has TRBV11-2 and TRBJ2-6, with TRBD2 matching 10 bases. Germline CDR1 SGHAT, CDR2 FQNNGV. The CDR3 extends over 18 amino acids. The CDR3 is CASGTTGLATSAANVLTF. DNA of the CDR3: TGTGCCAGCGGCACTACGGGACTAGCGACATCTGCGGCCAACGTCCTGACTTTC.

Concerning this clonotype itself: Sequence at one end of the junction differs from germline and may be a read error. CDR3 residues: CASGLVPTSYEQYF. In DNA, the CDR3 is TGCGCCAGCGGCTTGGTCCCTACCTCCTACGAGCAGTACTTC. The rearrangement joins TRBV5-1 to TRBJ2-7; no definite D call. In germline, CDR1 is SGHRS, CDR2 YFSETQ. The CDR3 contains 14 residues.

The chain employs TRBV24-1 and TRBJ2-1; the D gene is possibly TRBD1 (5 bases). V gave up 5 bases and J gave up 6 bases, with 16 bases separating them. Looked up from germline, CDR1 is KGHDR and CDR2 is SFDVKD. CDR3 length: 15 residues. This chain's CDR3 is CATSGVVGPVNEQFF. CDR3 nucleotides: TGTGCCACCAGTGGGGTAGTGGGGCCCGTCAATGAGCAGTTCTTC.